This TCR beta chain comes out of a study of CD8 T cells in ankylosing spondylitis. Overall study findings and caveats: A number of the motif variants had already been described in reactive arthritis synovial fluid and blood. The study looked at matched synovial fluid samples from ankylosing spondylitis patients. Disease-linked clones were reported to be significantly enriched there. Blood from ankylosing spondylitis patients appeared to carry a characteristic roughly eight-variant TCR beta motif.

5'-RACE, quantitative and with molecular barcodes, yielded the TCR beta libraries. Via MiXCR, TCRdb re-called the 5' RACE reads, giving one row per CDR3 protein. This table has about 130,000 distinct CDR3 sequences, roughly an eighth appearing once. This clonotype was counted at least ten times. The antigen is undetermined. The specimen was blood, either unsorted or a sorted T cell fraction (not recorded which). This TCR was sampled from a female donor with ankylosing spondylitis or in good health (not recorded which).

Here the CDR3 DNA reads TGCGCCAGCAGTGGCCTAGCGGGTGTCAATGAGCAGTTCTTC. Translation gives CASSGLAGVNEQFF. This chain uses TRBV5-1 with TRBJ2-1; TRBD2 aligns across 8 bases. J was trimmed by 6 bases and V by 5 bases; bases with no gene match: 7. CDR1 SGHRS and CDR2 YFSETQ come from the germline V gene. This CDR3 spans 14 amino acids.